One sample yielded the 21 T cell receptor beta chains listed below, sequenced in a study. TCRdb reprocessed the RT-PCR reads via MiXCR and lists one record per CDR3 protein. The data contain around 700,000 distinct CDR3 sequences, 12% to 15% of them singletons. What was sequenced was memory CD4+ T cells from blood. These receptors all stem from a female donor in good health, serving as a healthy control.

This clonotype was counted only a few times. The chain is built from TRBV7-2 and TRBJ2-3, with a possible D match to TRBD1 (8 bases). V lost 5 bases and J 0 bases, leaving 12 bases between the germline ends. Germline V gene lookup returns CDR1 SGHTA and CDR2 FQGNSA. This CDR3 is 15 amino acids long. CDR3 in amino acids: CASSKQGGSTDTQYF. In DNA form, the CDR3 reads TGTGCCAGCAGCAAACAGGGGGGGAGCACAGATACGCAGTATTTT. The variable domain in full, with the rest retrieved from reference TRBV7-2 and TRBJ2-3, is GAGVSQSPSNKVTEKGKDVELRCDPISGHTALYWYRQSLGQGLEFLIYFQGNSAPDKSGLPSDRFSAERTGGSVSTLTIQRTQQEDSAVYLCASSKQGGSTDTQYFGPGTRLTVL.

Comments on this clonotype: One end of the junction fails to match germline, which may point to a read error. This chain links TRBV6-5 with TRBJ1-6; 11 nucleotides match TRBD1. Germline lookup yields CDR1 MNHEY and CDR2 SVGAGI. The CDR3 is made up of 18 amino acids. The DNA of the CDR3 is TGTGCCAGCAGTGAGGGGACAGGGGGTTTCTCCTATAATTCATCCCTCCACTTT. It translates to CASSEGTGGFSYNSSLHF.

V gene TRBV5-4 combines with J gene TRBJ2-7; 8 bases agree with TRBD2. The J segment lost 0 bases and the V segment lost 4 bases, leaving 6 bases of the junction unmatched. This CDR3 is 15 amino acids long. Germline V lookup: CDR1 SGHNT, CDR2 YYREEE (reference sequence). The CDR3, as DNA: TGTGCCAGCAGCAGACCCGGGACTAGCTCCTACGAGCAGTACTTC. It encodes CASSRPGTSSYEQYF.

The V and J genes are TRBV6-2 or TRBV6-3 and TRBJ1-4; D is undetermined. The germline V and J ends were trimmed by 8 bases and 8 bases, with 12 bases remaining between them. CDR3 size: 12 residues. Per germline, CDR1 MNHEY and CDR2 SVGEGT. The CDR3 sequence is CASDMSNEKLFF. In DNA form, the CDR3 reads TGTGCCAGCGACATGTCGAACGAAAAACTGTTTTTT.

The rearrangement uses TRBV5-1 and TRBJ1-1; D is undetermined. The ends were cut back, 0 bases at V and 2 bases at J, with 11 bases in the middle. Germline V gene sequence: CDR1 SGHRS, CDR2 YFSETQ. The CDR3 runs 15 residues. The CDR3 loop is CASSLVSTDNTEAFF. The CDR3 DNA follows: TGCGCCAGCAGCTTGGTAAGCACAGACAACACTGAAGCTTTCTTT.

This clonotype has only a few counts. V gene TRBV15 combines with J gene TRBJ1-3, with D perhaps matching TRBD1 (5 bases). Trimming removed 1 base at V and 8 bases at J, with 15 bases between. Germline loops: CDR1 LNHNV, CDR2 YYDKDF (reference sequence). This CDR3 has 15 residues. The CDR3 nucleotides are TGTGCCACCAGCAGAGCGGCAGGGATGGTGGACACCATATATTTT. It specifies CATSRAAGMVDTIYF.

The CDR3 coding sequence is TGTGCCAGCAGCATAAGCAGGGGGAATCAGCCCCAGCATTTT. Translation: CASSISRGNQPQHF. The chain couples TRBV5-5 to TRBJ1-5, with 7 bases fitting TRBD1. Germline CDR1 and CDR2: SGHKS and YYEKEE (reference sequence). With 4 bases clipped from V and 4 bases from J, the junction kept 5 bases outside the gene matches. The CDR3 loop spans 14 amino acids.

This clonotype came up a few times. J is TRBJ2-5 and V is TRBV7-8; D ambiguous. CDR1 and CDR2 (germline): SGHVS, FQNEAQ. The CDR3 has 16 amino acids. The V and J ends lost 2 bases and 5 bases respectively, with 18 bases between them. For the CDR3, the DNA is TGTGCCAGCAGCTTACCCGTGGGGTGGTCTGGGGAGACCCAGTACTTC. It translates to CASSLPVGWSGETQYF.

This clonotype was counted many times. The chain carries TRBV20-1 and TRBJ1-5, with D perhaps TRBD1 (5 bases). Germline CDR1 and CDR2: DFQATT and SNEGSKA (reference sequence). The CDR3 totals 15 residues. The V end was cut by 6 bases, the J end by 1 base, with 16 bases between. Written as DNA, the CDR3 is TGCAGTGCCCTCCCCGACAGCTTGAGCAATCAGCCCCAGCATTTT. It codes for CSALPDSLSNQPQHF.

The V gene is TRBV7-2, the J gene TRBJ1-2; D call uncertain. Germline V gene sequence: CDR1 SGHTA, CDR2 FQGNSA. V lost 5 bases, J lost 4 bases, and 14 bases lay in between. This CDR3 has 14 amino acids. CDR3 in DNA: TGTGCCAGCAGCGCTCAGACTCAGAGCTATGGCTACACCTTC. As protein: CASSAQTQSYGYTF.

J is TRBJ1-2 and V is TRBV7-2; D is unresolved. V gave up 5 bases and J gave up 2 bases, with 21 bases separating them. This CDR3 is built from 17 residues. Looked up from germline, CDR1 is SGHTA and CDR2 is FQGNSA. CDR3 amino acids: CASSPLRASDGNYGYTF. The DNA for the CDR3 is TGTGCCAGCAGCCCCTTAAGAGCCTCGGACGGGAACTATGGCTACACCTTC.

This clonotype was counted many times. J is TRBJ2-5 and V is TRBV5-1; 11 bases agree with TRBD2. This CDR3 is 16 amino acids long. Per the germline V gene, CDR1 is SGHRS and CDR2 is YFSETQ. Trimming took 0 bases from V and 1 from J; bases not matched to a gene: 2. In DNA, the CDR3 is TGCGCCAGCAGCTTGGCCGGACTAGCGGGCCAAGAGACCCAGTACTTC. Translated: CASSLAGLAGQETQYF.

This rearrangement joins TRBV5-1 to TRBJ2-7; D ambiguous. Trimming took off 4 bases at V and 3 bases at J, with 11 bases between the two ends. The CDR3 contains 13 residues. From germline, CDR1 is SGHRS and CDR2 YFSETQ. The CDR3 region is CASSVSTGYEQYF. CDR3 in DNA: TGCGCCAGCAGCGTTTCAACGGGCTACGAGCAGTACTTC.

This clonotype was detected a few times. The chain couples TRBV14 to TRBJ2-1; D remains unclear. V gave up 1 base and J gave up 11 bases, with 9 bases separating them. This CDR3 has 12 residues. Germline loops: CDR1 SGHDN, CDR2 FVKESK. The DNA of the CDR3 is TGTGCCAGCAGCCAAGCTGCCGGCAAGCAGTTCTTC. Protein sequence: CASSQAAGKQFF.

The CDR3 DNA is TGCGCCAGCAGCTGGGGACAGATCGATTCAGATACGCAGTATTTT. Translation: CASSWGQIDSDTQYF. The V call is TRBV5-1, the J call TRBJ2-3; 7 nucleotides align to TRBD1. V shed 3 bases and J 4 bases; nucleotides not matched to a gene: 8. This CDR3 spans 15 amino acids. The germline gives CDR1 SGHRS, CDR2 YFSETQ.

In this sample, this clonotype turned up once. Here the CDR3 reads CASSQGLNYGYTF. Here the CDR3 DNA reads TGTGCCAGCAGCCAGGGGCTGAACTATGGCTACACCTTC. The gene calls are TRBV7-2 and TRBJ1-2; a weak D match, TRBD1 (6 bases). CDR3 length: 13 amino acids. The germline CDR1 and CDR2 sequences are SGHTA and FQGNSA. The germline V and J ends were trimmed by 5 bases and 2 bases, with 9 bases remaining between them.

This clonotype was seen ten or more times. The chain links TRBV6-1 to TRBJ2-5, with D possibly matching TRBD1 (6 bases). This CDR3 spans 13 amino acids. Germline V gene sequence: CDR1 MNHNS, CDR2 SASEGT. With 5 bases removed from V and 5 bases from J, the gap between germline ends came to 12 bases. The CDR3 DNA follows: TGTGCCAGCAGTACAGGGACGAGCGAGACCCAGTACTTC. This codes for CASSTGTSETQYF.

The CDR3 here is CASSRPPGAYEQYF. The CDR3 DNA reads as TGTGCCAGCAGTCGCCCACCGGGTGCCTACGAGCAGTACTTC. The chain uses TRBV28 and TRBJ2-7; D not certain. This CDR3 comprises 14 residues. Germline V gene data show CDR1 as MDHEN and CDR2 as SYDVKM. Trimming removed 5 bases from V and 2 bases from J, with 13 bases in between.

The rearrangement uses TRBV7-9 and TRBJ1-2; D not resolved. The germline V and J ends were trimmed by 5 bases and 7 bases, with 14 bases remaining between them. The CDR3 is 13 residues long. Germline CDR1 is SEHNR and CDR2 is FQNEAQ (reference sequence). The chain's CDR3 is CASSPPGVPGYTF. In nucleotides, the CDR3 is TGTGCCAGCAGCCCGCCCGGGGTCCCTGGCTACACCTTC.

This clonotype was seen a handful of times. This chain connects TRBV29-1 to TRBJ2-5; 8 nucleotides line up with TRBD2. Germline V gives CDR1 SQVTM, CDR2 ANQGSEA. CDR3 length: 15 amino acids. After removal of 0 bases from V and 2 bases from J, the junction contained 5 bases not matched to a gene. The CDR3, as DNA: TGCAGCGTTGAAGATTCGGGGGGGGGGCAAGAGACCCAGTACTTC. Translated, it gives CSVEDSGGGQETQYF.

V and J are TRBV4-2 and TRBJ2-6; the D is unclear. This CDR3 is built from 14 residues. Looked up from germline, CDR1 is LGHNA and CDR2 is YNFKEQ. Trimming removed 1 base from V and 2 bases from J, with 3 bases in between. Here the CDR3 DNA reads TGTGCCAGCAGCCAAGCGACTGGGGCCAACGTCCTGACTTTC. Its translation is CASSQATGANVLTF.